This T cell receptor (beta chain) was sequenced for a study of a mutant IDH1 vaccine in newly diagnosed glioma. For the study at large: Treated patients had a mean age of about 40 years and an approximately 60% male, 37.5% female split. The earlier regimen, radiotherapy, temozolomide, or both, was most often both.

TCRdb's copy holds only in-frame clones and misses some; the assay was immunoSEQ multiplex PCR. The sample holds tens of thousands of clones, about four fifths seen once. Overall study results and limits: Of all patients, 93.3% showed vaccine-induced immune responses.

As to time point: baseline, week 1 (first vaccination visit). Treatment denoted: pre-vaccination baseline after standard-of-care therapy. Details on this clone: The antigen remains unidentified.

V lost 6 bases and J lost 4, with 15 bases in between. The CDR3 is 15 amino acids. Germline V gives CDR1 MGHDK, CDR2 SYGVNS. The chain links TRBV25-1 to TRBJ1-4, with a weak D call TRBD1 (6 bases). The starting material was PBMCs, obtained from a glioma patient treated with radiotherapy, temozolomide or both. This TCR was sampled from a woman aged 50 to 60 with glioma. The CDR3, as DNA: TGTGCCAGCAGGCCCCCAGGGGTAATTAATGAAAAACTGTTTTTT. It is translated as CASRPPGVINEKLFF. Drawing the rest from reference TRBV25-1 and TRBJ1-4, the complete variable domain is EADIYQTPRYLVIGTGKKITLECSQTMGHDKMYWYQQDPGMELHLIHYSYGVNSTEKGDLSSESTVSRIRTEHFPLTLESARPSHTSQYLCASRPPGVINEKLFFGSGTQLSVL.